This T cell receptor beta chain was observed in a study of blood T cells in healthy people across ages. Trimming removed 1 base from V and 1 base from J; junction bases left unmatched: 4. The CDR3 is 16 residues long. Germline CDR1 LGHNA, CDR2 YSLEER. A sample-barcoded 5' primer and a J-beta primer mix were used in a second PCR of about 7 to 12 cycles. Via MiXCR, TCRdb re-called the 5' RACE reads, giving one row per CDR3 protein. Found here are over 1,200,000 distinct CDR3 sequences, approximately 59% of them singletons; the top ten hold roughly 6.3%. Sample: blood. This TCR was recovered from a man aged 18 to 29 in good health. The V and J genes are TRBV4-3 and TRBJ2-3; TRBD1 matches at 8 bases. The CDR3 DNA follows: TGCGCCAGCAGCCAAGTTTCAGGGGGCCGCACAGATACGCAGTATTTT. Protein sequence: CASSQVSGGRTDTQYF.